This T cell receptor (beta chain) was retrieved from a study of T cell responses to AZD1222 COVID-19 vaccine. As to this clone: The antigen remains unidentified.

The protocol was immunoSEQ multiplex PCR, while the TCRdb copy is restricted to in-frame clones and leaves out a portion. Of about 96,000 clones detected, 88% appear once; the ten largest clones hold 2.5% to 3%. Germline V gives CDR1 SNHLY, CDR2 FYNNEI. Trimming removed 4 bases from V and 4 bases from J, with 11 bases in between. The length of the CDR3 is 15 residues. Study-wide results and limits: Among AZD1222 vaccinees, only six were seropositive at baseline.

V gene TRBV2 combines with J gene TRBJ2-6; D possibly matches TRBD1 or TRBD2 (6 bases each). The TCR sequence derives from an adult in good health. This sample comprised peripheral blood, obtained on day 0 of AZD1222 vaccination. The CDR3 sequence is CASSGGAAGANVLTF. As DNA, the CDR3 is TGTGCCAGCAGTGGGGGGGCTGCAGGGGCCAACGTCCTGACTTTC.